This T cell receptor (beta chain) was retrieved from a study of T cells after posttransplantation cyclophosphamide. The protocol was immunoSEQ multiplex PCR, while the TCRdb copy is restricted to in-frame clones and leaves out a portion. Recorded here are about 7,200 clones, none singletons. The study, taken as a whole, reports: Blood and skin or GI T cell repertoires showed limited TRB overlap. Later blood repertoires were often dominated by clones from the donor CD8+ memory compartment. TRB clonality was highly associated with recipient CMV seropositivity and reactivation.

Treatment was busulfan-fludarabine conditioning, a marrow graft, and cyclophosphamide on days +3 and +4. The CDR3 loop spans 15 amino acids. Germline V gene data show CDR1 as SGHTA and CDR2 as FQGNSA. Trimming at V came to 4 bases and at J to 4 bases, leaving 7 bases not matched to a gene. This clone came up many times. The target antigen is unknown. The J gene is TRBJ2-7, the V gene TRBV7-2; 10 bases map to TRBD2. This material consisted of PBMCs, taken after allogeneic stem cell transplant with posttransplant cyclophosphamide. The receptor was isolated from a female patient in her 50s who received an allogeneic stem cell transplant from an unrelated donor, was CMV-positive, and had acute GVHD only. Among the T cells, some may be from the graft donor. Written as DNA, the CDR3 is TGTGCCAGCAGCTCACCTAGCGGGAGTTGGTACGAGCAGTACTTC. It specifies CASSSPSGSWYEQYF.